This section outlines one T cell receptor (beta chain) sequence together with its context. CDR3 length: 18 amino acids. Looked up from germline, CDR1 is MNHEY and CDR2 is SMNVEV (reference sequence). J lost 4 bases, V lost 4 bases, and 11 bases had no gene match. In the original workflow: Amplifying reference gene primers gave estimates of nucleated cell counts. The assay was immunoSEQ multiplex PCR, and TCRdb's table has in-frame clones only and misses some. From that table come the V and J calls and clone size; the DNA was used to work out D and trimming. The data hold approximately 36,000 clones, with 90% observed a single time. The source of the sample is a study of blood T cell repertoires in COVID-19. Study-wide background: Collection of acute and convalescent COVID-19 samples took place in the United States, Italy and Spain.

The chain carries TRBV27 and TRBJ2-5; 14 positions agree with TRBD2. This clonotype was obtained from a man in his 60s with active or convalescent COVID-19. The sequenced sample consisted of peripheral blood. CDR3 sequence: CASSSDYRLAGGSETQYF. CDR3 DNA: TGTGCCAGCAGTTCCGACTACCGACTAGCGGGAGGGTCAGAGACCCAGTACTTC.